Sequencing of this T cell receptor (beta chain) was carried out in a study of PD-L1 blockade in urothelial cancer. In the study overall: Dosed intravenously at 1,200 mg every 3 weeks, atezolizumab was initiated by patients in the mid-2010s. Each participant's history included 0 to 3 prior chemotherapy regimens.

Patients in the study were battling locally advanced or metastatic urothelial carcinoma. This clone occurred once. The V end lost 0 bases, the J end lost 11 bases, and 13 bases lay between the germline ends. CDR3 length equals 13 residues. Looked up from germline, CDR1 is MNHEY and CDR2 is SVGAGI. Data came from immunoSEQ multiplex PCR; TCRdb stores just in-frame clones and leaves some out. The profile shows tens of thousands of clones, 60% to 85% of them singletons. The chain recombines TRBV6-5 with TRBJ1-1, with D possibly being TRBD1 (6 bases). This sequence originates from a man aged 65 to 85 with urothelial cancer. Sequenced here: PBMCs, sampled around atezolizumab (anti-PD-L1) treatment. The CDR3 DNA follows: TGTGCCAGCAGTTACTCGATTGGGGGGGCGGCTTTCTTT. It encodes CASSYSIGGAAFF.